The 2 T cell receptor beta chains listed next were all sequenced from one sample in a study of early stage breast cancer tumors. Assay: immunoSEQ multiplex PCR; the TCRdb copy retains only in-frame clones and omits some. This table has around 25,000 clones, around 70% appearing once. Specimen: breast tumor tissue. The receptors derive from a person in their sixties with breast cancer.

The genes are TRBV7-2 and TRBJ2-5, with D perhaps TRBD1 (6 bases). The CDR3 length is 16 residues. V lost 2 bases and J lost 4, with 17 bases in between. In germline, CDR1 is SGHTA, CDR2 FQGNSA. The CDR3 reads CASSLINREVGETQYF. Here the CDR3 DNA reads TGTGCCAGCAGCTTAATAAACAGGGAAGTGGGAGAGACCCAGTACTTC.

The gene calls are TRBV11-2 and TRBJ2-2; tentative D call: TRBD2 (6 bases). Looked up from germline, CDR1 is SGHAT and CDR2 is FQNNGV. CDR3 length equals 14 residues. With 8 bases removed from V and 0 bases from J, the gap between germline ends came to 10 bases. CDR3 protein: CASAGTANTGELFF. In DNA form, the CDR3 reads TGTGCCAGCGCCGGGACTGCGAACACCGGGGAGCTGTTTTTT.